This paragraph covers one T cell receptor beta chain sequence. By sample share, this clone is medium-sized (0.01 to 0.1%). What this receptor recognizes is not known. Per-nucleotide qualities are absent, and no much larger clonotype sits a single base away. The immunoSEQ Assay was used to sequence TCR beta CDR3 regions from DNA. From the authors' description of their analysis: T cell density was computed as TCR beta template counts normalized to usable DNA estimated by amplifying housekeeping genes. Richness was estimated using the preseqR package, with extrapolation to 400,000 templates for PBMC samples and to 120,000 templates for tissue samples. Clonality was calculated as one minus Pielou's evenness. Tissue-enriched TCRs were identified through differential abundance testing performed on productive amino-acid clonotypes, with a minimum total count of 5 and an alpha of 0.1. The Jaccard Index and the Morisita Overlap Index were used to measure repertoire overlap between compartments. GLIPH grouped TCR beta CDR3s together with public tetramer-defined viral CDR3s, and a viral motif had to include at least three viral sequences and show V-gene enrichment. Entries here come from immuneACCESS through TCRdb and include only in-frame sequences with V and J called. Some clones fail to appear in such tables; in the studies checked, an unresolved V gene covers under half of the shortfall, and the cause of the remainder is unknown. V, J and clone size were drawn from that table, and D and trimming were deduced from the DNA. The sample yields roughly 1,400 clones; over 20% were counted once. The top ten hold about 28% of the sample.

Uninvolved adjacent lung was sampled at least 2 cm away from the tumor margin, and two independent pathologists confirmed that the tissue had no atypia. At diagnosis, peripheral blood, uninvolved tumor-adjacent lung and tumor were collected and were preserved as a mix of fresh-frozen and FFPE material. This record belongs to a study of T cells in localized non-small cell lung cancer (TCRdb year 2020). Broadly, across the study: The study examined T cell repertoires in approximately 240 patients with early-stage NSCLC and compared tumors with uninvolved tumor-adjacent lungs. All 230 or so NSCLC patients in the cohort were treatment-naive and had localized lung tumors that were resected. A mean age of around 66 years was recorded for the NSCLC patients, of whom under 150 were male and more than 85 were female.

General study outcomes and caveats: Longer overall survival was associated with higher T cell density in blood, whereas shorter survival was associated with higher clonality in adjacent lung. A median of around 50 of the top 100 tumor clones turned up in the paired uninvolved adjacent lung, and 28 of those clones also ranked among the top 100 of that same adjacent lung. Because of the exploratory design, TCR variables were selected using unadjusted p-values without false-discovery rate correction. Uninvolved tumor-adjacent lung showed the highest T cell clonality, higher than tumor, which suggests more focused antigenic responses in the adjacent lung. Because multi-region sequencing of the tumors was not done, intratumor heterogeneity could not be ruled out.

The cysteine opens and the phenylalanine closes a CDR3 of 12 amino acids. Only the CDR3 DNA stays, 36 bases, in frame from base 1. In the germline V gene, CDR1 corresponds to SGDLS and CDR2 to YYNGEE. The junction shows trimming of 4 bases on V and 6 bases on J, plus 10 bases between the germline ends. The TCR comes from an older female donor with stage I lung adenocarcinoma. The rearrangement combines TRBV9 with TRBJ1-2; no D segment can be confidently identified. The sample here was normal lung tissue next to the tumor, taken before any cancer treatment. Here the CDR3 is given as CASSFGRDGYTF. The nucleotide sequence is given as TGTGCCAGCAGCTTCGGACGTGATGGCTACACCTTC.